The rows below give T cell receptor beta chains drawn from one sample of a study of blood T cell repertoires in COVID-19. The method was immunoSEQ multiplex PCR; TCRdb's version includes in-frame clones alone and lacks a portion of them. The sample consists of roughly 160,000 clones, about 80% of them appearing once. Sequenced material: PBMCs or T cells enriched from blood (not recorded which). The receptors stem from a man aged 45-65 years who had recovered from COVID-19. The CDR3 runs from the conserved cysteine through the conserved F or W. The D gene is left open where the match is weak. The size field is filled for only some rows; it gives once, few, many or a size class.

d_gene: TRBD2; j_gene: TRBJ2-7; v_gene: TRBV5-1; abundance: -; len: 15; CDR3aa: CASSPRPAGGGEQYF; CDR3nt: TGCGCCAGCAGCCCAAGGCCCGCGGGGGGCGGCGAGCAGTACTTC
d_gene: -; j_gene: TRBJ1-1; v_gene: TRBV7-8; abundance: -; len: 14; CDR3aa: CASSFPTGESEAFF; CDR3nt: TGTGCCAGCAGCTTTCCGACGGGAGAGTCTGAAGCTTTCTTT
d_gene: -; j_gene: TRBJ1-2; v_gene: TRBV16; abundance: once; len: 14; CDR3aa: CASSQSRTGYGYTF; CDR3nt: TGTGCCAGCAGCCAATCGCGGACGGGATATGGCTACACCTTC
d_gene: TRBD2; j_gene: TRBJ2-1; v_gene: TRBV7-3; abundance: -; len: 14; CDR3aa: CASSLRTSGDEQFF; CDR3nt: TGTGCCAGCAGCTTACGAACTAGCGGGGATGAGCAGTTCTTC
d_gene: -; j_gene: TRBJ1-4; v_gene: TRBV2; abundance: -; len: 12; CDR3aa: CASSEVRGLLFF; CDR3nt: TGTGCCAGCAGTGAAGTAAGGGGTTTGCTGTTTTTT
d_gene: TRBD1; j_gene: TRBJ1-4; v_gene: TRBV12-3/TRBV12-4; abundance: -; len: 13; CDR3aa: CASDRDRGEKLFF; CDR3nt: TGTGCCAGTGACCGGGACAGGGGGGAAAAACTGTTTTTT
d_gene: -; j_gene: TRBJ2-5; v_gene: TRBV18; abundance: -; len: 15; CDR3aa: CASSPRLTDRETQYF; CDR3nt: TGTGCCAGCTCACCCAGGCTGACAGATCGGGAGACCCAGTACTTC
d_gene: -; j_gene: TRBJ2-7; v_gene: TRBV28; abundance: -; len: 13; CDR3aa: CASSSTNSYEQYF; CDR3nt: TGTGCCAGCAGTTCTACCAACTCCTACGAGCAGTACTTC
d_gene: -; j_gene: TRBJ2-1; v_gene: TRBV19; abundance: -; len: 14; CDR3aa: CASSIRRGEDEQFF; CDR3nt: TGTGCCAGTAGTATCAGGCGGGGTGAGGATGAGCAGTTCTTC
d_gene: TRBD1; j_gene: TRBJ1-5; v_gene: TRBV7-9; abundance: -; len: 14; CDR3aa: CASSLTGGNQPQHF; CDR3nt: TGTGCCAGCAGCTTGACAGGGGGAAATCAGCCCCAGCATTTT
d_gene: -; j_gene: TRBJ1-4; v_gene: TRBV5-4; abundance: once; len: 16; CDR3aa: CASSSGEGLGVEKLFF; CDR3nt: TGTGCCAGCAGCTCCGGAGAGGGACTGGGTGTAGAAAAACTGTTTTTT